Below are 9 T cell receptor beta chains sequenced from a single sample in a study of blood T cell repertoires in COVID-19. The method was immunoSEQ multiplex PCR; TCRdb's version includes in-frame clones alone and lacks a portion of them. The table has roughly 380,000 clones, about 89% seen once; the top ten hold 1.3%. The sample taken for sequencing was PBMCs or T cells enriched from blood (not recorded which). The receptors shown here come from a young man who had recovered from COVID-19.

CDR3 sequence: CASSLSPGPQYF. The CDR3 DNA is TGTGCCAGCAGCTTATCTCCGGGTCCGCAGTATTTT. The rearrangement joins TRBV5-4 to TRBJ2-3; D uncertain. Germline V CDR1 and CDR2: SGHNT, YYREEE (reference sequence). The CDR3 is made up of 12 amino acids. The V gene lost 2 bases and the J gene lost 10 bases, with 11 bases spanning the gap.

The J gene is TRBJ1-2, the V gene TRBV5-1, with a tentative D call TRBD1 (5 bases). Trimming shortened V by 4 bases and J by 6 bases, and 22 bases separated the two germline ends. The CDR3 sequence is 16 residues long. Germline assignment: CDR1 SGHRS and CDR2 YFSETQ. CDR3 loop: CASSGRRGTSKDGYTF. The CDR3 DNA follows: TGCGCCAGCAGCGGGCGGAGGGGCACGTCGAAGGATGGCTACACCTTC. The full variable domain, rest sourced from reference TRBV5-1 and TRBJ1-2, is KAGVTQTPRYLIKTRGQQVTLSCSPISGHRSVSWYQQTPGQGLQFLFEYFSETQRNKGNFPGRFSGRQFSNSRSEMNVSTLELGDSALYLCASSGRRGTSKDGYTFGSGTRLTVV.

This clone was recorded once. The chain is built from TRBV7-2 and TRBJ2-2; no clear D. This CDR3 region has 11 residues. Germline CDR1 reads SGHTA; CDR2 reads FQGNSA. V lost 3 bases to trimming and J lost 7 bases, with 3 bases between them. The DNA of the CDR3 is TGTGCCAGCAGCTTGAGCGGGGAGCTGTTTTTT. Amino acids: CASSLSGELFF.

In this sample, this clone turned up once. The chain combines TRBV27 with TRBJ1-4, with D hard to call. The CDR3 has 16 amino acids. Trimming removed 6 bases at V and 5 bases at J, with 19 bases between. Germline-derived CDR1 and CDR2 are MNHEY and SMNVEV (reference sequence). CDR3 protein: CASRTADTSRNEKLFF. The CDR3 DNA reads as TGTGCCAGCAGGACGGCCGACACTAGCCGGAATGAAAAACTGTTTTTT.

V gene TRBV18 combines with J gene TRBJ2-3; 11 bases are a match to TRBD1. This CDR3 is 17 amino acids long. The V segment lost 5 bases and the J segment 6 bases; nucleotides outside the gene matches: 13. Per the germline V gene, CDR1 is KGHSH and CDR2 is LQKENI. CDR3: CASSAQTGTGGTDTQYF. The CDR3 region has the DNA TGTGCCAGCTCAGCTCAGACCGGGACAGGGGGAACGGATACGCAGTATTTT.

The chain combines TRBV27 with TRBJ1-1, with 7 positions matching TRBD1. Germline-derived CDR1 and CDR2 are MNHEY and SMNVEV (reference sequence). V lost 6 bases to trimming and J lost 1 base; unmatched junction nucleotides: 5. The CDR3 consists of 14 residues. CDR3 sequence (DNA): TGTGCCAGCAGGAGGCCAGGGGGGAACACTGAAGCTTTCTTT. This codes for CASRRPGGNTEAFF.

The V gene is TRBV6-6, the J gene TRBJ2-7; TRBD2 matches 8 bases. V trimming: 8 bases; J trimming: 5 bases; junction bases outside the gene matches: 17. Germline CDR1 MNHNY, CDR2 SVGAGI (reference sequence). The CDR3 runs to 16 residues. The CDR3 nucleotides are TGTGCCAGCTGTTGGGCCCACGGCGGGGGGAAGGACGAGCAGTACTTC. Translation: CASCWAHGGGKDEQYF.

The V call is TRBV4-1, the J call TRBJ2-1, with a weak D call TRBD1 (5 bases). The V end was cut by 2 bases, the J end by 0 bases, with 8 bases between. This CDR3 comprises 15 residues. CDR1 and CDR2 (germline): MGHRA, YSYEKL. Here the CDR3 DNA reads TGCGCCAGCAGCCAATCAGGGCTCTCCTACAATGAGCAGTTCTTC. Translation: CASSQSGLSYNEQFF.

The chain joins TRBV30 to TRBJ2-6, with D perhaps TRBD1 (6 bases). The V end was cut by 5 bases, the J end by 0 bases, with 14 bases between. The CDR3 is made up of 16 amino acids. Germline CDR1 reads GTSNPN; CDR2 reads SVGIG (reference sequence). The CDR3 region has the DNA TGTGCCTGGGGCGGACAGCGTTTCTCTGGGGCCAACGTCCTGACTTTC. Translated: CAWGGQRFSGANVLTF.